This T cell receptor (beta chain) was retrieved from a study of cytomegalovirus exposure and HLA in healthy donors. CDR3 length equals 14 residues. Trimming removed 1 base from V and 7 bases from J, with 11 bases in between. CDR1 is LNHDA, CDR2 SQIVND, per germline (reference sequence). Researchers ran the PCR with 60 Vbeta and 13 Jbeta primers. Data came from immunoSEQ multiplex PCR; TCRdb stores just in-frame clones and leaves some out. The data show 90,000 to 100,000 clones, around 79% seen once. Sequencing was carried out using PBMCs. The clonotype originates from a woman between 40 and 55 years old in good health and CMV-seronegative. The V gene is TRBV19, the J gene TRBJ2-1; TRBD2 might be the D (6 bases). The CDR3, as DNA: TGTGCCAGTAGTATAGGGGGGGTCCGAAATGAGCAGTTCTTC. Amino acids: CASSIGGVRNEQFF.